This TCR beta chain is drawn from a study of blood T cell repertoires in COVID-19. At the level of the study: Some COVID-19 samples were acute and others convalescent; all came from the United States, Italy and Spain.

The assay was immunoSEQ multiplex PCR, and TCRdb's table has in-frame clones only and misses some. The sample carries about 69,000 clones, 90% recorded once. Losses at the gene ends were 3 bases for V and 4 bases for J; bases not matched to a gene: 9. The CDR3 has 15 residues. In germline, CDR1 is LNHDA, CDR2 SQIVND (reference sequence). The receptor was derived from a man aged 45-65 years with acute or convalescent COVID-19. The specimen sequenced was peripheral blood. This sequence joins TRBV19 and TRBJ2-7; 7 bases fit TRBD1. The CDR3 reads CASSIQTGTTYEQYF. The CDR3 DNA reads as TGTGCCAGTAGTATCCAGACAGGGACCACTTACGAGCAGTACTTC.